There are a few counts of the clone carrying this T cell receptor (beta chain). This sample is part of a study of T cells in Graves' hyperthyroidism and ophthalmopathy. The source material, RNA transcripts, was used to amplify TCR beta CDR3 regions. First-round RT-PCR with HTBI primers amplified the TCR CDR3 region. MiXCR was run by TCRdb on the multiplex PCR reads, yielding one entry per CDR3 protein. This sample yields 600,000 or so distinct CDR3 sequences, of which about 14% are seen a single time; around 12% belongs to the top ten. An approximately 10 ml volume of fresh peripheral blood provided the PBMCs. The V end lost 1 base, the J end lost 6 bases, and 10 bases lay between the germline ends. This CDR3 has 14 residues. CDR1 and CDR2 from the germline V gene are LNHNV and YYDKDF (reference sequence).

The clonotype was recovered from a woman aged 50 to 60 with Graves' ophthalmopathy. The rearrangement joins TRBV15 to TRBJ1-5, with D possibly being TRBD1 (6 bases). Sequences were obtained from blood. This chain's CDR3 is CATSRGGAGQPQHF. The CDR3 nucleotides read TGTGCCACCAGCAGAGGGGGGGCGGGTCAGCCCCAGCATTTT.